Following are 14 T cell receptor beta chains from one sample sequenced in a study of cytomegalovirus exposure and HLA in healthy donors. The primer mix had 60 Vbeta and 13 Jbeta primers. This table comes from immunoSEQ multiplex PCR, and its TCRdb copy is limited to in-frame clones, with some not included. The table includes more than 200,000 clones, about 75% detected once. Sequencing used PBMCs. Receptors originate from a man aged 18 to 29 in good health and CMV-seronegative.

The genes are TRBV9 and TRBJ1-1; TRBD1 matches at 7 bases. CDR1 is SGDLS, CDR2 YYNGEE, per germline. This CDR3 is built from 18 residues. V was pared by 1 base and J by 0 bases, with 12 bases of the junction left unmatched. The DNA for the CDR3 is TGTGCCAGCAGCGTAACCGACAGGGCAGGACACCTGAACACTGAAGCTTTCTTT. It is translated as CASSVTDRAGHLNTEAFF.

The sample holds a few counts of this clone. The chain uses TRBV7-2 and TRBJ1-5; D may be TRBD1 (6 bases). Germline V CDR1 and CDR2: SGHTA, FQGNSA. V was trimmed by 1 base and J by 7 bases, leaving 14 bases between them. The CDR3 loop spans 15 amino acids. The CDR3 protein is CASSLGGGRTQPQHF. DNA of the CDR3: TGTGCCAGCAGCTTAGGGGGGGGCAGGACGCAGCCCCAGCATTTT.

The V call is TRBV7-6, the J call TRBJ2-7; the D gene is possibly TRBD2 (6 bases). The germline V gene encodes CDR1 SGHVS and CDR2 FNYEAQ. The CDR3 has 16 amino acids. V lost 3 bases and J lost 0, with 15 bases in between. The CDR3, as DNA: TGTGCCAGCAGCTTGGAGGGACTTTGGGCCTCCTACGAGCAGTACTTC. Encoded protein: CASSLEGLWASYEQYF.

A note on this clone: The same CDR3 also results from other DNA sequences found in this sample. As DNA, the CDR3 is TGTGCCAGCAGTTCCGGACAGGGCCCCTACGAGCAGTACTTC. It encodes CASSSGQGPYEQYF. The chain links TRBV27 to TRBJ2-7, with TRBD1 matching over 8 bases. The CDR3 has 14 amino acids. V trimming: 4 bases; J trimming: 2 bases; junction bases outside the gene matches: 4. Germline assignment: CDR1 MNHEY and CDR2 SMNVEV (reference sequence).

The V gene is TRBV19, the J gene TRBJ2-7; 9 nucleotides line up with TRBD2. The CDR3 is made up of 16 amino acids. The germline V gene has CDR1 LNHDA and CDR2 SQIVND (reference sequence). J lost 3 bases, V lost 4 bases, and 10 bases had no gene match. Here the CDR3 DNA reads TGTGCCAGTAGTAGTCTAGCGGGATGGAAGGGCTACGAGCAGTACTTC. Protein: CASSSLAGWKGYEQYF.

The rearrangement links TRBV7-3 to TRBJ2-2; TRBD2 matches 15 bases. V lost 5 bases and J lost 4; bases outside the gene matches: 5. There are 17 residues in the CDR3. Germline assignment: CDR1 SGHTA and CDR2 FQGTGA. DNA of the CDR3: TGTGCCAGCAGCCGCAGGACTAGCGGGGGGGGCACCGGGGAGCTGTTTTTT. Amino acids: CASSRRTSGGGTGELFF.

This clone was counted a few times. This sequence joins TRBV7-3 and TRBJ1-1, with TRBD1 as a possible D gene (6 bases). CDR3 length: 14 amino acids. V shed 3 bases and J shed 0 bases, with 8 bases lying between them. Germline V gives CDR1 SGHTA, CDR2 FQGTGA. The CDR3 DNA reads TGTGCCAGCAGCTTGGGACAAATGAACACTGAAGCTTTCTTT. Translated: CASSLGQMNTEAFF. The variable domain in full, with the rest retrieved from reference TRBV7-3 and TRBJ1-1, is GAGVSQTPSNKVTEKGKYVELRCDPISGHTALYWYRQSLGQGPEFLIYFQGTGAADDSGLPNDRFFAVRPEGSVSTLKIQRTERGDSAVYLCASSLGQMNTEAFFGQGTRLTVV.

The gene calls are TRBV30 and TRBJ1-2; D gene unclear. V lost 2 bases, J lost 7 bases, and 8 bases lay in between. CDR1 is GTSNPN, CDR2 SVGIG, per germline (reference sequence). The length of the CDR3 is 11 residues. The CDR3 region is CAWSHSPGYTF. The CDR3 bases are TGTGCCTGGAGTCACAGTCCTGGCTACACCTTC.

The chain links TRBV6-6 to TRBJ2-4, with 7 positions matching TRBD2. Germline V gene data show CDR1 as MNHNY and CDR2 as SVGAGI (reference sequence). The CDR3 totals 11 residues. The CDR3 DNA sequence: TGTTCCTGTGGGAGGGGACACATTCAGTACTTC. Translated, it gives CSCGRGHIQYF.

V gene TRBV28 combines with J gene TRBJ1-2, with 8 bases identical to TRBD1. The CDR3 sequence is 16 residues long. J lost 7 bases, V lost 3 bases, and 13 bases had no gene match. Germline V gene lookup returns CDR1 MDHEN and CDR2 SYDVKM. CDR3 DNA: TGTGCCAGCAGTTTTTCCCGGACAGGGTATTTTGGTGGCTACACCTTC. It yields the protein CASSFSRTGYFGGYTF.

The rearrangement links TRBV30 to TRBJ1-5, with 10 nucleotides matching TRBD1. Germline values: CDR1 GTSNPN, CDR2 SVGIG (reference sequence). The CDR3 runs 14 residues. The V gene end was trimmed by 1 base and the J gene end by 6 bases; junction bases not matched to a gene: 3. CDR3 coding DNA: TGTGCCTGGAGTGAGGGACAGGGGTCTCAGCCCCAGCATTTT. As protein: CAWSEGQGSQPQHF.

The chain has TRBV5-6 and TRBJ2-1; the match to TRBD2 covers 11 bases. The V gene's germline CDR1 is SGHDT and CDR2 YYEEEE. V lost 0 bases to trimming and J lost 9 bases; unmatched junction nucleotides: 14. The CDR3 spans 18 residues. This chain's CDR3 is CASSLGLAGGWLTIEQFF. CDR3 DNA: TGTGCCAGCAGCTTGGGTCTAGCGGGGGGTTGGCTCACAATTGAGCAGTTCTTC.

This clone was detected only a few times. This chain connects TRBV2 to TRBJ2-7; 8 positions agree with TRBD2. J lost 3 bases, V lost 7 bases, and 8 bases had no gene match. The germline V gene encodes CDR1 SNHLY and CDR2 FYNNEI. CDR3 length: 14 residues. The CDR3 DNA reads TGTGCCAGCACTGGGGTAGCGGGGAACTACGAGCAGTACTTC. Encoded protein: CASTGVAGNYEQYF. Drawing the rest from reference TRBV2 and TRBJ2-7, the complete variable domain is EPEVTQTPSHQVTQMGQEVILRCVPISNHLYFYWYRQILGQKVEFLVSFYNNEISEKSEIFDDQFSVERPDGSNFTLKIRSTKLEDSAMYFCASTGVAGNYEQYFGPGTRLTVT.

This chain joins TRBV5-4 and TRBJ1-2; D is unclear. The CDR3 runs 13 residues. The V and J ends lost 1 base and 8 bases respectively, with 12 bases between them. Germline V lookup: CDR1 SGHNT, CDR2 YYREEE (reference sequence). CDR3 sequence reads: CASSLQAGEGYTF. CDR3 DNA sequence: TGTGCCAGCAGCTTGCAGGCGGGAGAAGGCTACACCTTC.